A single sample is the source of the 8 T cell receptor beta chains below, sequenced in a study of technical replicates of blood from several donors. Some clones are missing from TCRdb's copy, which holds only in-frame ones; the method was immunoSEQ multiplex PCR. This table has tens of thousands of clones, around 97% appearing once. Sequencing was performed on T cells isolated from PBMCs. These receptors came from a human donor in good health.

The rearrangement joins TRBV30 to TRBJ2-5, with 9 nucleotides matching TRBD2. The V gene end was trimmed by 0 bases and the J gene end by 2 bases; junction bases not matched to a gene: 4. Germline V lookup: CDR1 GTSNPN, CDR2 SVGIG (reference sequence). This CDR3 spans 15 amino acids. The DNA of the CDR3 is TGTGCCTGGAGTGTTGGTAGCGGGAGTCAAGAGACCCAGTACTTC. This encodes CAWSVGSGSQETQYF.

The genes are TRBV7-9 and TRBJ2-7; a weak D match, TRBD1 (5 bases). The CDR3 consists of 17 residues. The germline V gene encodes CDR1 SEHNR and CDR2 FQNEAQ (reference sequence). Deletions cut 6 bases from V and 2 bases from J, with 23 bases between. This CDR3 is CASRLGRGQGKAYEQYF. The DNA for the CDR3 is TGTGCCAGCAGGCTTGGACGAGGCCAGGGAAAGGCCTACGAGCAGTACTTC.

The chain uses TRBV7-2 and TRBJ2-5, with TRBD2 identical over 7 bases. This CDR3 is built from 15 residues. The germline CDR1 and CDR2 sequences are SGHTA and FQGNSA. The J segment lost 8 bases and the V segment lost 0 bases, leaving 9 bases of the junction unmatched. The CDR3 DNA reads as TGTGCCAGCAGCTTAGCGCGGGAGCGCTCCTTAACCCAGTACTTC. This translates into CASSLARERSLTQYF.

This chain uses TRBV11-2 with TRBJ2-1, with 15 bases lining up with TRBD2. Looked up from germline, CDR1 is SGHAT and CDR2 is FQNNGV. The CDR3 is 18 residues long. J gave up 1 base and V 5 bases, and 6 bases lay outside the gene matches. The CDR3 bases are TGTGCCAGCAGCCAACCGGGACTAGCGGGAGGATCCTACAATGAGCAGTTCTTC. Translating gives CASSQPGLAGGSYNEQFF.

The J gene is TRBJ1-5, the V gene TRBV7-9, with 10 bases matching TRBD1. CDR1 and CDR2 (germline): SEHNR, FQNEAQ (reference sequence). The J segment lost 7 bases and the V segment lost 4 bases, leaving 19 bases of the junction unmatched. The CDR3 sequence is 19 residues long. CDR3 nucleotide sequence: TGTGCCAGCAGCTCTACCCCGGGACAGGGGATCGAGGGGGACCAGCCCCAGCATTTT. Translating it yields CASSSTPGQGIEGDQPQHF.

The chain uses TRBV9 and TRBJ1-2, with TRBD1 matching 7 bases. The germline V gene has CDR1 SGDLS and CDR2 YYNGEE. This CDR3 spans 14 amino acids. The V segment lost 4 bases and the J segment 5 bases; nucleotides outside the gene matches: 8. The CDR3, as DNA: TGTGCCAGCAGCCCGAGTGGGACAGTGTATGGCTACACCTTC. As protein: CASSPSGTVYGYTF.

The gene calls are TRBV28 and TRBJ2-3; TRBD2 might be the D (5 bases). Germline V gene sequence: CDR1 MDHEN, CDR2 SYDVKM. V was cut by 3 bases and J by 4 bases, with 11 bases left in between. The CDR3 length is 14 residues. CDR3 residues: CASSFPGVADTQYF. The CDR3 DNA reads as TGTGCCAGCAGTTTCCCCGGGGTAGCAGATACGCAGTATTTT.

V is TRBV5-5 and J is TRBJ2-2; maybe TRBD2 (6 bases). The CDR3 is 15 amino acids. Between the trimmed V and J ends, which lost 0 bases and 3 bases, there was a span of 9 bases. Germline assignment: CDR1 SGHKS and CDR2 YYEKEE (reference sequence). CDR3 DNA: TGTGCCAGCAGCTTGGGGGGAGGTTACACCGGGGAGCTGTTTTTT. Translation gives CASSLGGGYTGELFF.